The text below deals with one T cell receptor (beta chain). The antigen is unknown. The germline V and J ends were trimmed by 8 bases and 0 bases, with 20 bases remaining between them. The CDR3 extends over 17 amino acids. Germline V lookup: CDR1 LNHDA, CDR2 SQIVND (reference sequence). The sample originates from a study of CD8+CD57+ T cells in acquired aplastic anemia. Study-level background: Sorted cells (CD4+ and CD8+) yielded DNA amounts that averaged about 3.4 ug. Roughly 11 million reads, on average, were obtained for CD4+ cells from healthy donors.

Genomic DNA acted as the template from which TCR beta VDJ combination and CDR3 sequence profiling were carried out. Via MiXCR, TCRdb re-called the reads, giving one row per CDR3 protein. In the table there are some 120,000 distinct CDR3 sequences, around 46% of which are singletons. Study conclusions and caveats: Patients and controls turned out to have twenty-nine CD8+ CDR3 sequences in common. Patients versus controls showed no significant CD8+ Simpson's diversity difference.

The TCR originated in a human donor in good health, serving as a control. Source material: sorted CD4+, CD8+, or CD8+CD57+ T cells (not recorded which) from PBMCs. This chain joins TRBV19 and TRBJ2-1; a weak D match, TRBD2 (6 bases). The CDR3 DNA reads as TGTGCCAGTCCTCCACGACCGGGAGTGAGCTCCTACAATGAGCAGTTCTTC. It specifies CASPPRPGVSSYNEQFF.